These T cell receptor beta chains were read from a single sample in a study of cytomegalovirus exposure and HLA in healthy donors. Sequencing used immunoSEQ multiplex PCR; TCRdb keeps in-frame clones, though not all of them. The table has approximately 190,000 clones, over 9.5% seen once. Input material: PBMCs. These receptor sequences come from a man aged 45-60 years in good health and CMV-seropositive. Each CDR3 is given with its conserved first and last residue. A D gene is named only where the DNA matches it firmly. Only some rows state a clone size, as once, few, many or a class for expanded clones.

CDR3 DNA,CDR3 protein,D gene,J gene,V gene,clone size
TGTGCCAGCAGCATAGACAGTAACGGCTACACCTTC,CASSIDSNGYTF,NA,TRBJ1-2,TRBV5-4,NA
TGTGCCAGCAGCGTAGGACCAGGGGGCACTGAAGCTTTCTTT,CASSVGPGGTEAFF,TRBD1,TRBJ1-1,TRBV9,few
TGTGCCAGCTCATCAGGGATTCAAGAGACCCAGTACTTC,CASSSGIQETQYF,NA,TRBJ2-5,TRBV18,NA
TGTGCCTGGACCCGACAGGGGGTGATAGATACGCAGTATTTT,CAWTRQGVIDTQYF,TRBD1,TRBJ2-3,TRBV30,few
TGTGCCAGCAGCCCTCCGGGACTCCATAATTCACCCCTCCACTTT,CASSPPGLHNSPLHF,NA,TRBJ1-6,TRBV5-6,NA
TGTGCCACCAGCAGACGATTAGGAGCCTCTGGAAACACCATATATTTT,CATSRRLGASGNTIYF,NA,TRBJ1-3,TRBV15,few
TGCGCCAGCAGCCAAGTTCTCGGGAGCAATCAGCCCCAGCATTTT,CASSQVLGSNQPQHF,NA,TRBJ1-5,TRBV4-3,few
TGTGCCAGCAGCCAACCGGGACAGGGAGGCGATGAGCAGTTCTTC,CASSQPGQGGDEQFF,TRBD1,TRBJ2-1,TRBV7-9,NA
TGTGCCAGCAGTTCTTGGGGACAACGCCTCTCCTACAATGAGCAGTTCTTC,CASSSWGQRLSYNEQFF,NA,TRBJ2-1,TRBV28,few
TGTGCCAGCAGCCCATTAGCGGGGGGGCGAGATACGCAGTATTTT,CASSPLAGGRDTQYF,TRBD2,TRBJ2-3,TRBV5-6,NA
TGTGCCAGCAGTTACCCGGGCGGGAAACTGTTTTTT,CASSYPGGKLFF,NA,TRBJ1-4,TRBV6-5,few
TGTGCCAGCAGCCAGGGCTACAATGAGCAGTTCTTC,CASSQGYNEQFF,NA,TRBJ2-1,TRBV27,few
TGTGCCAGCAGTCAGACAGCCCACGAGCAGTACTTC,CASSQTAHEQYF,NA,TRBJ2-7,TRBV7-2,NA
TGTGCCTGGAGTAAACTAACACGGACCGGGGAGCTGTTTTTT,CAWSKLTRTGELFF,NA,TRBJ2-2,TRBV30,NA
TGTGCCACCAGCAGTACTCCCGGGACAGGGGTAGGCTACACCTTC,CATSSTPGTGVGYTF,TRBD1,TRBJ1-2,TRBV15,few